Reported below is one T cell receptor beta chain. What it binds is not known. The data derive from a study of Ad26.COV2.S vaccination and SARS-CoV-2 variants. Treatment defined: some 20 received Ad26.COV2.S at low or high dose, single or two shots; roughly 5 received placebo; per-sample allocation not given. Vaccine and placebo recipients were sampled on day 63 after the first injection. The protocol was immunoSEQ multiplex PCR, while the TCRdb copy is restricted to in-frame clones and leaves out a portion. The sample consists of hundreds of thousands of clones, roughly nine tenths of them appearing once. V lost 5 bases and J lost 3, with 10 bases in between. Germline lookup yields CDR1 SGHTA and CDR2 FQGTGA. This CDR3 has 13 amino acids. Study-level results: The TCR breadth and depth analyses may have understated or missed part of the total T cell responses.

The gene calls are TRBV7-3 and TRBJ1-1; D perhaps matches TRBD1 (5 bases). The sequencing here drew on peripheral blood, taken in a trial of Ad26.COV2.S vaccine versus placebo. This TCR was recovered from a person between 18 and 60 years old who received the Ad26.COV2.S COVID-19 vaccine or a placebo. CDR3 amino acids: CASSTGPDTEAFF. CDR3 DNA sequence: TGTGCCAGCAGCACGGGGCCGGACACTGAAGCTTTCTTT.